Listed below are T cell receptor beta chains from one sample, sequenced in a study of shared clonotypes between healthy human individuals. Data came from immunoSEQ multiplex PCR; TCRdb stores just in-frame clones and leaves some out. The sample yields about 2.4 million clones, approximately 94% seen once. The source material was naive CD4+ T cells from PBMCs. The receptors here all came from a man between 18 and 29 years old in good health. Some clones in this sample may be carry-over from other donors' samples. Each CDR3 is given with its conserved first and last residue. Each record gives: V gene, D gene, J gene, CDR3 protein. D genes are given only for firm matches.

v_gene: TRBV7-9
d_gene: TRBD1
j_gene: TRBJ1-1
CDR3aa: CASSSMDRGRTEAFF

v_gene: TRBV2
d_gene: TRBD1
j_gene: TRBJ1-5
CDR3aa: CASSPTGVSNQPQHF

v_gene: TRBV5-1
d_gene: TRBD1
j_gene: TRBJ1-1
CDR3aa: CASSWGQGGVTEAFF

v_gene: TRBV27
d_gene: TRBD2
j_gene: TRBJ2-1
CDR3aa: CASIRAGGYNEQFF

v_gene: TRBV5-1
d_gene: NA
j_gene: TRBJ1-2
CDR3aa: CASSLAQQRKVYTF

v_gene: TRBV11-2
d_gene: NA
j_gene: TRBJ2-7
CDR3aa: CASSLSGGEIHEQYF

v_gene: TRBV6-6
d_gene: NA
j_gene: TRBJ1-2
CDR3aa: CASSYLQGRYGYTF

v_gene: TRBV19
d_gene: TRBD1
j_gene: TRBJ2-7
CDR3aa: CASSLKGQGTHEQYF

v_gene: TRBV7-9
d_gene: TRBD2
j_gene: TRBJ2-1
CDR3aa: CASSLLAGSNEQFF

v_gene: TRBV5-6
d_gene: NA
j_gene: TRBJ2-2
CDR3aa: CASSSLFERANTGELFF

v_gene: TRBV7-2
d_gene: TRBD2
j_gene: TRBJ2-7
CDR3aa: CASSYTSGLTYEQYF

v_gene: TRBV27
d_gene: NA
j_gene: TRBJ2-1
CDR3aa: CASSLRLAVYNEQFF

v_gene: TRBV20-1
d_gene: TRBD1
j_gene: TRBJ2-1
CDR3aa: CSAFPGQGWFF

v_gene: TRBV19
d_gene: NA
j_gene: TRBJ1-5
CDR3aa: CASSMSTQPQHF

v_gene: TRBV7-2
d_gene: TRBD2
j_gene: TRBJ2-1
CDR3aa: CASSSRTSGSSYNEQFF

v_gene: TRBV14
d_gene: NA
j_gene: TRBJ1-2
CDR3aa: CASSQDQGGYTF

v_gene: TRBV9
d_gene: NA
j_gene: TRBJ2-7
CDR3aa: CASSVGHRASYEQYF

v_gene: TRBV28
d_gene: NA
j_gene: TRBJ1-1
CDR3aa: CASRPTGLPGRAFF

v_gene: TRBV27
d_gene: NA
j_gene: TRBJ1-3
CDR3aa: CASKRFFSGNTIYF

v_gene: TRBV5-4
d_gene: NA
j_gene: TRBJ1-2
CDR3aa: CASSLPDRSYYGYTF

v_gene: TRBV28
d_gene: NA
j_gene: TRBJ2-7
CDR3aa: CASSGTVDEQYF

v_gene: TRBV11-1
d_gene: TRBD2
j_gene: TRBJ2-1
CDR3aa: CASSPGLAGSYNEQFF

v_gene: TRBV28
d_gene: NA
j_gene: TRBJ1-2
CDR3aa: CASSLGGENYGYTF

v_gene: TRBV5-6
d_gene: TRBD1
j_gene: TRBJ1-2
CDR3aa: CASSGSQDRGWANYGYTF

v_gene: TRBV25-1
d_gene: NA
j_gene: TRBJ1-1
CDR3aa: CASSARASRRGTEAFF

v_gene: TRBV30
d_gene: NA
j_gene: TRBJ2-2
CDR3aa: CAWRRVPNTGELFF

v_gene: TRBV7-9
d_gene: NA
j_gene: TRBJ2-5
CDR3aa: CASSLALAETQYF

v_gene: TRBV2
d_gene: TRBD1
j_gene: TRBJ1-5
CDR3aa: CASSGTGSNQPQHF

v_gene: TRBV5-8
d_gene: NA
j_gene: TRBJ2-3
CDR3aa: CASSLKGTTDTQYF

v_gene: TRBV27
d_gene: NA
j_gene: TRBJ1-5
CDR3aa: CASSSIWYSGNQPQHF

v_gene: TRBV20-1
d_gene: TRBD2
j_gene: TRBJ2-5
CDR3aa: CASGIQETQYF

v_gene: TRBV27
d_gene: NA
j_gene: TRBJ1-4
CDR3aa: CASSPRQNNEKLFF

v_gene: TRBV2
d_gene: NA
j_gene: TRBJ2-5
CDR3aa: CASSVSFSGAEDF

v_gene: TRBV6-5
d_gene: TRBD1
j_gene: TRBJ1-2
CDR3aa: CASKDREDGYTF

v_gene: TRBV19
d_gene: TRBD1
j_gene: TRBJ1-5
CDR3aa: CASSPRQGNDQPQHF

v_gene: TRBV7-2
d_gene: NA
j_gene: TRBJ2-2
CDR3aa: CASSSVAGELFF

v_gene: TRBV5-4
d_gene: NA
j_gene: TRBJ2-7
CDR3aa: CASSLSGTSYEQYF

v_gene: TRBV5-4
d_gene: NA
j_gene: TRBJ2-1
CDR3aa: CASSSGEYNEQFF

v_gene: TRBV7-8
d_gene: NA
j_gene: TRBJ1-3
CDR3aa: CASRRNSGNTIYF

v_gene: TRBV12-1
d_gene: NA
j_gene: TRBJ2-2
CDR3aa: CASGRGGVNTGELFF

v_gene: TRBV2
d_gene: NA
j_gene: TRBJ2-1
CDR3aa: CASSKTGMPSYNEQFF

v_gene: TRBV28
d_gene: NA
j_gene: TRBJ2-5
CDR3aa: CASSTGLEAGTQYF

v_gene: TRBV5-4
d_gene: NA
j_gene: TRBJ2-3
CDR3aa: CASSLGPEVDTQYF

v_gene: TRBV30
d_gene: NA
j_gene: TRBJ1-2
CDR3aa: CAWTGWYYGYTF

v_gene: TRBV5-1
d_gene: TRBD2
j_gene: TRBJ2-2
CDR3aa: CASSLVAGGVTGELFF

v_gene: TRBV11-2
d_gene: NA
j_gene: TRBJ2-1
CDR3aa: CASSSGLANEQFF

v_gene: TRBV2
d_gene: NA
j_gene: TRBJ2-6
CDR3aa: CASIDRSSGANVLTF

v_gene: TRBV6-4
d_gene: TRBD2
j_gene: TRBJ2-3
CDR3aa: CASSDRREDPKIASSDTQYF